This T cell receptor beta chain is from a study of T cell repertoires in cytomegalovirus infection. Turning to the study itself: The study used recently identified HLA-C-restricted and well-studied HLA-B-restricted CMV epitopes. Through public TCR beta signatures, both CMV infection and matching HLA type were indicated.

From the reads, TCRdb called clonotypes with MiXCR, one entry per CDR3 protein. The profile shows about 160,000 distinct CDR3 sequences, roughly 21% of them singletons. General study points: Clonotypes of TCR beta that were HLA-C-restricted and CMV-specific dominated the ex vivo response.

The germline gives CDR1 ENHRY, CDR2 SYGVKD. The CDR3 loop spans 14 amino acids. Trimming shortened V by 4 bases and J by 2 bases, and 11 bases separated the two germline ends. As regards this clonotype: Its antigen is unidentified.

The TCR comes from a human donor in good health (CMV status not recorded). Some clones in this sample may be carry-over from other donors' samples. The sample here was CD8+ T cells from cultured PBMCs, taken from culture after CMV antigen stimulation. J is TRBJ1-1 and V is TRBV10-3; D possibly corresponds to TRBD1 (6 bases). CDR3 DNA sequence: TGTGCCATCAGTGGGCGGACAGCCAACACTGAAGCTTTCTTT. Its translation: CAISGRTANTEAFF.